Described below is a single T cell receptor (beta chain) sequence and its context. Its specificity is unknown. Data came from immunoSEQ multiplex PCR; TCRdb stores just in-frame clones and leaves some out. This sample yields about 50,000 clones, of which about 97% are seen a single time; 0.64% belongs to the top ten. This entry belongs to a study of siplizumab effects on memory and regulatory T cells. V shed 6 bases, J shed 3 bases, and the junction held 5 bases outside the gene matches. CDR1 and CDR2 (germline): KGHSH, LQKENI. The CDR3 is made up of 14 amino acids. Overall study findings and caveats: Siplizumab conditions gave an average of around 70% Treg-derived mappable alloreactive CD4+ clones, versus around 30% for controls. The alloresponse seemed to draw substantially on naive T cells, which appeared more diverse than memory cells. Unstimulated subsets accounted for the mapping of only a minor share of the clones that were alloreactive.

V usage is TRBV18 and J usage is TRBJ2-7; 10 bases are a match to TRBD1. The sample taken for sequencing was naive CD4+ T cells sorted from blood. The TCR sequence derives from a human donor in good health. The CDR3 DNA reads as TGTGCCAGCTCCCCGGACAGGGGGGGCTACGAGCAGTACTTC. Its translation is CASSPDRGGYEQYF.